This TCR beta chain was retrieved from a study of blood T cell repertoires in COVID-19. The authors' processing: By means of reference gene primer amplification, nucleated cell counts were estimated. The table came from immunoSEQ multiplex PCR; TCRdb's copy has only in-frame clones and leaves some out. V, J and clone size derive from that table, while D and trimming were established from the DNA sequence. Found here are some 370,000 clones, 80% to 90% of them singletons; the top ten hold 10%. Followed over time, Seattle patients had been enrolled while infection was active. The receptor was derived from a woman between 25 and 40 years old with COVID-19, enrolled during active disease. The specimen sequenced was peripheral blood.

Written as DNA, the CDR3 is TGTGCCAGCAGTGACTCAGCGGGAGGGCCCGGGGAGCTGTTTTTT. Protein: CASSDSAGGPGELFF. V and J are TRBV6-4 and TRBJ2-2, with 10 nucleotides matching TRBD2. Germline V lookup: CDR1 MRHNA, CDR2 SNTAGT. Trimming took 0 bases from V and 6 from J; bases not matched to a gene: 1. The CDR3 consists of 15 residues.